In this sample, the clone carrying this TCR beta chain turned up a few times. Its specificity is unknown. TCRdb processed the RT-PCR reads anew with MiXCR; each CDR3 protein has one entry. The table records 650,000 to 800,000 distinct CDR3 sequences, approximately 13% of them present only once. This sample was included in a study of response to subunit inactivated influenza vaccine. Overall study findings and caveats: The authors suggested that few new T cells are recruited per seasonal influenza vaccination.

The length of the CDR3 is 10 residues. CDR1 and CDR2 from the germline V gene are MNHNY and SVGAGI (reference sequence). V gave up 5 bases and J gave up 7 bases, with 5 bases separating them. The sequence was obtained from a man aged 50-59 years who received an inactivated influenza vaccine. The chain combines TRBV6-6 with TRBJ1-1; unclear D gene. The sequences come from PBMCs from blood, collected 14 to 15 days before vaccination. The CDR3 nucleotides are TGTGCCAGCAGTGGGAGTGAAGCTTTCTTT. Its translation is CASSGSEAFF.